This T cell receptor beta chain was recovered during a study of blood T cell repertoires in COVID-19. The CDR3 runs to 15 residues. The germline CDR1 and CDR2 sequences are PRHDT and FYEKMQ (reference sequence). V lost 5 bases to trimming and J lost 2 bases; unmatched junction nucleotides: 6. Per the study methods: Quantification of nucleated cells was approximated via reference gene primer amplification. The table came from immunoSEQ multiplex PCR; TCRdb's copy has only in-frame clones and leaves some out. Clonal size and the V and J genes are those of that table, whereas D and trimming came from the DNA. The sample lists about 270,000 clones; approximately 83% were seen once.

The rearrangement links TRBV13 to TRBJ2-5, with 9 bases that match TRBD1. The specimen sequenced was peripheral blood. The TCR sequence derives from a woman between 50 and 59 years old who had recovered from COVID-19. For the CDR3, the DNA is TGTGCCAGCAGCCTCGGACAGGGGCCGCAAGAGACCCAGTACTTC. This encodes CASSLGQGPQETQYF. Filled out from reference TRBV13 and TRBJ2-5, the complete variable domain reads AAGVIQSPRHLIKEKRETATLKCYPIPRHDTVYWYQQGPGQDPQFLISFYEKMQSDKGSIPDRFSAQQFSDYHSELNMSSLELGDSALYFCASSLGQGPQETQYFGPGTRLLVL.